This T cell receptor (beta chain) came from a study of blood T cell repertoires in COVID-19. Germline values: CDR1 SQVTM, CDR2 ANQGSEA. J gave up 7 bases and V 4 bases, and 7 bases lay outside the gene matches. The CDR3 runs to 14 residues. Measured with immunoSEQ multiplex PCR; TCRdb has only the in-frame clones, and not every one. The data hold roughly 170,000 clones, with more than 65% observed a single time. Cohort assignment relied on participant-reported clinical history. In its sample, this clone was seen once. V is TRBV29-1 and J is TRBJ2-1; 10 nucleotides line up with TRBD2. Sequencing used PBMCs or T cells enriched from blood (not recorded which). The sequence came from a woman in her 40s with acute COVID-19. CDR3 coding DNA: TGCAGCGTTGTAGCGGGAGGTATTCGGAATGAGCAGTTCTTC. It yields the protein CSVVAGGIRNEQFF.